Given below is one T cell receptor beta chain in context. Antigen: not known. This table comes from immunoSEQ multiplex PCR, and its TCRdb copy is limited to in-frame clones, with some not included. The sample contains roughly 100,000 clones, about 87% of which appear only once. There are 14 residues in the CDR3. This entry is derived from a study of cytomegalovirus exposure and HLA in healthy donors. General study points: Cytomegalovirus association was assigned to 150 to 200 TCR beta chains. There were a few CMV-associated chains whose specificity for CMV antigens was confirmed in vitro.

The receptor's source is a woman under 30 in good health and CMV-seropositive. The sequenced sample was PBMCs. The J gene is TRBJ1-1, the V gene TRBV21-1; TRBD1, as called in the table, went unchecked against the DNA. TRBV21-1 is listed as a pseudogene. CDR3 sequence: CASSHGQGAAEAFF. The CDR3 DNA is TGTGCCAGCAGCCACGGACAGGGGGCCGCTGAAGCTTTCTTT.